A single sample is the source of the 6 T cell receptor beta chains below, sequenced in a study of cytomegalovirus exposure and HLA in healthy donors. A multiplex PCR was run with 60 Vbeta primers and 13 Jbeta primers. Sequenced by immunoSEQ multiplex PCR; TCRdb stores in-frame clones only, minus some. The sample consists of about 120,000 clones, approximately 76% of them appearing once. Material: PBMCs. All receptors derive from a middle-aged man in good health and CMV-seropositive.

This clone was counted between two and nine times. The CDR3 coding sequence is TGTGCCAGCAGTGCGATTGACAGGGCCGGTTGGGCCGGGGAGCTGTTTTTT. Translating gives CASSAIDRAGWAGELFF. This chain links TRBV25-1 with TRBJ2-2; TRBD1 matches at 7 bases. J was trimmed by 6 bases and V by 4 bases; bases with no gene match: 14. The CDR3 extends over 17 amino acids. Germline assignment: CDR1 MGHDK and CDR2 SYGVNS.

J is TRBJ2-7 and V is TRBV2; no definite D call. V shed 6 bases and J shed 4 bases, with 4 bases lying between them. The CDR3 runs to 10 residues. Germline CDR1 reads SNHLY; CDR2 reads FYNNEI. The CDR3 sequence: CASSEYEQYF. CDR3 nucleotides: TGTGCCAGCAGCGAGTACGAGCAGTACTTC.

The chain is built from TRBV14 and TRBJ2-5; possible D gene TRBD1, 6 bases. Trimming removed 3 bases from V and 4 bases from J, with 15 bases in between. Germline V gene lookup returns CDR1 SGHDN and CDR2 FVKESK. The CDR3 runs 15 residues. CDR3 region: CASSQDHRVAETQYF. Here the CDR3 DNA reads TGTGCCAGCAGCCAGGACCACAGGGTAGCAGAGACCCAGTACTTC.

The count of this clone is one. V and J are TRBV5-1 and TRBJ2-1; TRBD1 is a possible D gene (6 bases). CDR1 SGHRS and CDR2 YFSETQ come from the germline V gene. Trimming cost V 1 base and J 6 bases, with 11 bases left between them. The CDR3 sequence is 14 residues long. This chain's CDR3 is CASSLTGPANEQFF. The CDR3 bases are TGCGCCAGCAGCTTGACAGGGCCCGCCAATGAGCAGTTCTTC.

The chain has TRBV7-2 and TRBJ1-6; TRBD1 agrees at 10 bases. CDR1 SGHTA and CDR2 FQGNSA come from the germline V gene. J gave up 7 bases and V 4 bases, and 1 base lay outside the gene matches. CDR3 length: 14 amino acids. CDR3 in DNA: TGTGCCAGCAGCTCGGACAGGGGGAATTCACCCCTCCACTTT. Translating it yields CASSSDRGNSPLHF.

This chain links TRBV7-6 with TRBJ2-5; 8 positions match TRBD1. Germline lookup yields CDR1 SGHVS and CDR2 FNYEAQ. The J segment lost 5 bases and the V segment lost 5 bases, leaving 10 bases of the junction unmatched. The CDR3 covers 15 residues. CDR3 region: CASSAAGGAWETQYF. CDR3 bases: TGTGCCAGCAGCGCAGCAGGGGGCGCTTGGGAGACCCAGTACTTC.